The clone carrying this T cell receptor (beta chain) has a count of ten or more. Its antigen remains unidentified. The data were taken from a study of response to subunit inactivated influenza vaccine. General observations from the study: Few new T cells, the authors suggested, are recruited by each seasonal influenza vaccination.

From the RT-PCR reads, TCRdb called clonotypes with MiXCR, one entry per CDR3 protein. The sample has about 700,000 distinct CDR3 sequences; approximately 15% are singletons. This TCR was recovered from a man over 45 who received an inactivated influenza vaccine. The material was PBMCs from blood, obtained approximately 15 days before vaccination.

CDR3 amino acids: CASSAPSRRAYEQYF. CDR3 coding DNA: TGTGCCAGCAGCGCACCGTCCCGACGGGCCTACGAGCAGTACTTC. The V gene is TRBV9, the J gene TRBJ2-7; D is uncertain. The ends were cut back, 3 bases at V and 2 bases at J, with 15 bases in the middle. Germline V lookup: CDR1 SGDLS, CDR2 YYNGEE. This CDR3 has 15 amino acids.